Detailed here is one TCR beta chain. The specificity of this receptor is unknown. Per-base qualities were not stored, and no clone one base away is much larger. This specimen belongs to a study of blood T cell repertoires in COVID-19 (dated by TCRdb to 2019 to 2021). Some background on the complete study: Samples covering the acute and convalescent phases of COVID-19 were provided by collaborators in the United States, Italy and Spain. The prospective study material was composed of cDNA or gDNA derived from T cells, B-cell-depleted T cells, or PBMCs. The dataset comprised deeply sampled blood TCRbeta repertoires from subjects exposed to, actively infected with, or recovered from COVID-19. The repertoires were made available in a free public database intended to serve as a resource for research on the immune response to SARS-CoV-2. The samples were drawn from two sources: the first 160 participants of the ongoing ImmuneRACE study, and 1,254 subjects contributed by 6 global collaborators. Sample metadata almost always included a de-identified subject ID, COVID-19 status, age in years and sex. HLA class I and class II types, where available, came from metadata supplied by the sample provider rather than from assay-based typing.

The collaborating institutions used their own protocols to collect whole blood in K2EDTA tubes. For TCRbeta analysis, collaborators shipped samples as frozen whole blood, isolated PBMCs, or DNA extracted from either of those sample types. The immunoSEQ Assay, a bias-controlled multiplex PCR, was used to amplify TCRbeta CDR3 regions from genomic DNA. On the authors' methods: The number of nucleated cells in each sample was estimated from the amplification of reference gene primers within the assay. Sequence reads were collapsed and filtered to measure the absolute abundance of every unique TCRbeta CDR3 rearrangement. For each sample, productive Simpson clonality was calculated by taking the square root of Simpson's diversity index across productive rearrangements. Here the immuneACCESS table is served through TCRdb, limited to in-frame sequences with V and J called. Missing clones are a known gap in these copies; in checked studies unresolved V genes cover under half, and the rest lacks a known reason. From that table come the V and J calls and clone size; the DNA was used to work out D and trimming. The sample has approximately 360,000 clones on record, more than 70% of them singletons. The ten largest clones add up to roughly 1.2% of the sample.

Summary of the overall study and its limitations: The quantity of clinical and demographic metadata differed by source and by participant and was supplied without curation.

From the cysteine up to the phenylalanine, the CDR3 has a length of 14 residues. Only CDR3 DNA is held: 42 bases, read in frame from base 1. V has 5 bases trimmed and J has 7 bases trimmed; junction bases matching no gene number 10. The germline V gene (reference sequence) provides CDR1 GTSNPN and CDR2 SVGIG. The chain joins TRBV30 to TRBJ1-5; a stretch of 8 junction bases matches TRBD1. The sample comprised peripheral blood. The TCR sequence derives from a man aged 35 to 55 with acute or convalescent COVID-19. The DNA is as follows: TGTGCCTGGGCGACAGGGGCCCAAGGACAGCCCCAGCATTTT. Its translation reads: CAWATGAQGQPQHF.